These 14 T cell receptor beta chains came from one sample sequenced in a study of T-cell reconstitution after alpha-beta-depleted transplantation in children. TCRbeta library preparation incorporated unique molecular identifiers. In TCRdb, the PCR reads were re-called with MiXCR into one record per CDR3 protein. Here the sample spans approximately 510,000 distinct CDR3 sequences, around 17% being singletons. The sample consisted of PBMCs from the stem cell graft donor, taken from the stem cell graft. Receptors originate from a human donor who donated a stem cell graft to a child with acute lymphoblastic leukemia.

J is TRBJ2-5 and V is TRBV7-2; 8 nucleotides match TRBD2. This CDR3 region has 13 residues. Trimming cost V 6 bases and J 2 bases; bases outside gene matches: 2. CDR1 and CDR2 from the germline V gene are SGHTA and FQGNSA. The CDR3 region is CASRLAEQETQYF. The CDR3 DNA sequence: TGTGCCAGCAGACTAGCGGAGCAAGAGACCCAGTACTTC.

V is TRBV7-9 and J is TRBJ2-2; D remains unclear. Trimming pared 6 bases from V and 8 bases from J, leaving 7 bases between. Germline CDR1 is SEHNR and CDR2 is FQNEAQ (reference sequence). There are 11 residues in the CDR3. This CDR3 is CASRLVGELFF. The CDR3 nucleotides read TGTGCCAGCAGACTCGTGGGGGAGCTGTTTTTT.

The genes are TRBV4-1 and TRBJ2-2, with D possibly TRBD2 on 6 matching bases. Trimming removed 1 base at V and 6 bases at J, with 21 bases between. The CDR3 has 18 residues. The germline CDR1 and CDR2 sequences are MGHRA and YSYEKL. This chain's CDR3 is CASSQVWAVAGPSGELFF. The CDR3 nucleotides are TGCGCCAGCAGCCAAGTATGGGCCGTCGCGGGACCATCCGGGGAGCTGTTTTTT.

CDR3 sequence: CASSGTRGSTDTQYF. In DNA, the CDR3 is TGTGCCAGCAGCGGGACTCGCGGTAGCACAGATACGCAGTATTTT. This chain links TRBV9 with TRBJ2-3; perhaps TRBD2 as D (5 bases). This CDR3 has 15 amino acids. Per germline, CDR1 SGDLS and CDR2 YYNGEE. V shed 3 bases and J shed 0 bases, with 11 bases lying between them.

This clonotype was recorded many times. V and J are TRBV27 and TRBJ2-3; the D is unclear. Germline-derived CDR1 and CDR2 are MNHEY and SMNVEV (reference sequence). The CDR3 is 12 amino acids. V was clipped by 0 bases and J by 4 bases, with 2 bases between them. CDR3 amino acids: CASSLSPDTQYF. CDR3 DNA sequence: TGTGCCAGCAGTTTATCTCCAGATACGCAGTATTTT.

This clonotype came up a few times. The chain recombines TRBV7-9 with TRBJ1-3; unclear D gene. Between the trimmed V and J ends, which lost 4 bases and 0 bases, there was a span of 16 bases. Per the germline V gene, CDR1 is SEHNR and CDR2 is FQNEAQ (reference sequence). The CDR3 loop spans 17 amino acids. The CDR3 reads CASSWNQDGRSGNTIYF. DNA of the CDR3: TGTGCCAGCAGCTGGAATCAGGACGGGCGCTCTGGAAACACCATATATTTT.

This clonotype has more than one count but fewer than ten. The J gene is TRBJ2-1, the V gene TRBV7-6; perhaps TRBD2 as D (5 bases). The CDR3 is 15 amino acids. V was trimmed by 0 bases and J by 8 bases, leaving 14 bases between them. Looked up from germline, CDR1 is SGHVS and CDR2 is FNYEAQ. For the CDR3, the DNA is TGTGCCAGCAGCTTAGCGGGAGAACCCTGGGATGAGCAGTTCTTC. It encodes CASSLAGEPWDEQFF.

The genes are TRBV5-1 and TRBJ2-1; TRBD2 agrees at 7 bases. The germline gives CDR1 SGHRS, CDR2 YFSETQ. This CDR3 spans 17 amino acids. J lost 4 bases, V lost 1 base, and 11 bases had no gene match. The CDR3 region has the DNA TGCGCCAGCAGCTTGTTGGGTCCGGGAGGCTTGTACAATGAGCAGTTCTTC. This codes for CASSLLGPGGLYNEQFF. The variable domain in full, completed from reference TRBV5-1 and TRBJ2-1, reads KAGVTQTPRYLIKTRGQQVTLSCSPISGHRSVSWYQQTPGQGLQFLFEYFSETQRNKGNFPGRFSGRQFSNSRSEMNVSTLELGDSALYLCASSLLGPGGLYNEQFFGPGTRLTVL.

The chain has TRBV7-6 and TRBJ2-3; the D is unclear. The CDR3 runs 14 residues. V was shortened by 7 bases and J by 0 bases, with 11 bases between the two germline ends. CDR1 is SGHVS and CDR2 is FNYEAQ in the germline V gene. The CDR3 DNA sequence: TGTGCCAGCACTTCGCCAGATAGCACAGATACGCAGTATTTT. Translation: CASTSPDSTDTQYF. Together with reference TRBV7-6 and TRBJ2-3, the CDR3 gives the full variable domain: GAGVSQSPRYKVTKRGQDVALRCDPISGHVSLYWYRQALGQGPEFLTYFNYEAQQDKSGLPNDRFSAERPEGSISTLTIQRTEQRDSAMYRCASTSPDSTDTQYFGPGTRLTVL.

This chain links TRBV12-3 or TRBV12-4 with TRBJ2-1; 14 bases map to TRBD2. V dropped 7 bases and J dropped 7; count of bases not matched to a gene: 9. CDR3 length: 16 amino acids. CDR3 sequence: CASTRLAGGPRNEQFF. In nucleotides, the CDR3 is TGTGCCAGCACCCGACTAGCGGGAGGGCCTAGGAATGAGCAGTTCTTC.

The V call is TRBV15, the J call TRBJ2-3; D perhaps matches TRBD2 (6 bases). Trimming removed 3 bases from V and 3 bases from J, with 16 bases in between. CDR1 and CDR2 from the germline V gene are LNHNV and YYDKDF (reference sequence). The CDR3 consists of 16 residues. DNA for the CDR3: TGTGCCACCAGCAGGCCGACTAGTCGTGGGACAGATACGCAGTATTTT. Translation: CATSRPTSRGTDTQYF.

The chain uses TRBV29-1 and TRBJ1-2; 8 nucleotides agree with TRBD1. V was pared by 0 bases and J by 8 bases, with 23 bases of the junction left unmatched. The germline V gene encodes CDR1 SQVTM and CDR2 ANQGSEA. The CDR3 consists of 19 residues. The CDR3 region has the DNA TGCAGCGTTGAAGATATCGTCGGTCGGGGGGGACAGGTGATATTGGGCTACACCTTC. This sequence encodes CSVEDIVGRGGQVILGYTF.

This clonotype was seen a few times. The rearrangement joins TRBV5-1 to TRBJ2-3; 7 bases line up with TRBD2. The CDR3 extends over 16 amino acids. Trimming took 3 bases from V and 1 from J; bases not matched to a gene: 8. Germline lookup yields CDR1 SGHRS and CDR2 YFSETQ. CDR3 protein: CASSSPGLAGTDTQYF. CDR3 nucleotide sequence: TGCGCCAGCAGCTCACCTGGCCTAGCGGGCACAGATACGCAGTATTTT.

This clonotype was observed a few times. The V and J genes are TRBV29-1 and TRBJ1-1; TRBD1 matches at 7 bases. With V trimmed by 4 bases and J by 7 bases, 6 bases remained unmatched. In germline, CDR1 is SQVTM, CDR2 ANQGSEA. This CDR3 has 12 residues. Written as DNA, the CDR3 is TGCAGCGTTGGGGGACAGACGGTTGAAGCTTTCTTT. It encodes CSVGGQTVEAFF.